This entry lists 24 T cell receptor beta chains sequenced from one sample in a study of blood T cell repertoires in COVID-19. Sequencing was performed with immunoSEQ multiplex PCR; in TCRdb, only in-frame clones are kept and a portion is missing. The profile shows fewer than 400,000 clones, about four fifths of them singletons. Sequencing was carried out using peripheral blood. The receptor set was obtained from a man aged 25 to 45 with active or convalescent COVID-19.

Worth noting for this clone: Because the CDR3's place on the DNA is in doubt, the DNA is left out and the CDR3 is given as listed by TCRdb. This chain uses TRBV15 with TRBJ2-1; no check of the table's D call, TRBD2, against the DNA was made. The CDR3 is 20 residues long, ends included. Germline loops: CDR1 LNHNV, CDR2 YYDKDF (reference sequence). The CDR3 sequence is CATSTSGGLAGTLSYNEQFF.

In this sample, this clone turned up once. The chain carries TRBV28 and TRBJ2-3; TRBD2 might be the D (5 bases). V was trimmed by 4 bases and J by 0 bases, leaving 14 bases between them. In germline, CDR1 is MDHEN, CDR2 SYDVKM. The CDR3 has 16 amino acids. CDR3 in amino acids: CASSSYLAASTDTQYF. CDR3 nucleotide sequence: TGTGCCAGCAGTTCCTACCTAGCAGCTAGCACAGATACGCAGTATTTT.

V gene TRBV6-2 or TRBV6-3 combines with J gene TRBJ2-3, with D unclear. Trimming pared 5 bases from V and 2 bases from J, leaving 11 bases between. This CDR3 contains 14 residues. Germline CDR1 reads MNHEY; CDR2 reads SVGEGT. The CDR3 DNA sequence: TGTGCCAGCAGTCGCGGAACGGTCACAGATACGCAGTATTTT. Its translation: CASSRGTVTDTQYF.

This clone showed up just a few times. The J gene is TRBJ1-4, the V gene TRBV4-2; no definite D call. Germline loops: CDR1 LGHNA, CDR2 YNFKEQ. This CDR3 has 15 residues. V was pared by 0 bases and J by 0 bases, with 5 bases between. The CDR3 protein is CASSQDSATNEKLFF. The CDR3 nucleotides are TGTGCCAGCAGCCAAGATTCTGCAACTAATGAAAAACTGTTTTTT.

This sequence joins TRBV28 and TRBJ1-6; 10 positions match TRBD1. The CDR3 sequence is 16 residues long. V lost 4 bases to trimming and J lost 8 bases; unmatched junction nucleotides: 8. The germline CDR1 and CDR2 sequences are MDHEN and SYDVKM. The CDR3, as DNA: TGTGCCAGCAGTTCTAATGGACAGGGGGGATATTCACCCCTCCACTTT. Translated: CASSSNGQGGYSPLHF.

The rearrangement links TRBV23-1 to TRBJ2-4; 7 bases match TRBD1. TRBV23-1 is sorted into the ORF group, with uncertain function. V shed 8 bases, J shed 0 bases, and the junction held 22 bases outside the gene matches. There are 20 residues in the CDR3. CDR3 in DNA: TGCGCCAGCGCCTCCTTCTTAAGGGACAGAAGACTACTAGCCAAAAACATTCAGTACTTC. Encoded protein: CASASFLRDRRLLAKNIQYF.

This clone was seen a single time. The DNA of the CDR3 is TGTGCCAGCAGCTTGACTAGATACAATGAGCAGTTCTTC. This gives the protein CASSLTRYNEQFF. This chain joins TRBV5-5 and TRBJ2-1, with D perhaps matching TRBD2 (5 bases). CDR3 length: 13 amino acids. Looked up from germline, CDR1 is SGHKS and CDR2 is YYEKEE (reference sequence). Trimming removed 1 base at V and 4 bases at J, with 6 bases between.

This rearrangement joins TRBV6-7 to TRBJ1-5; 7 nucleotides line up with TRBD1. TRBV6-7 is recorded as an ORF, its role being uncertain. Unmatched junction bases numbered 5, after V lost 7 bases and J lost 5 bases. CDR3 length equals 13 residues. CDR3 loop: CASTRTGHQPQHF. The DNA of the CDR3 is TGTGCCAGCACTAGGACAGGTCATCAGCCCCAGCATTTT.

The CDR3 sequence: CASSAVAGGLHEQFF. The CDR3 DNA reads TGTGCCAGCAGTGCGGTAGCGGGGGGGCTACATGAGCAGTTCTTC. The chain is built from TRBV6-4 and TRBJ2-1; 11 bases align to TRBD2. The germline V gene has CDR1 MRHNA and CDR2 SNTAGT. CDR3 length: 15 residues. With V trimmed by 4 bases and J by 8 bases, 7 bases remained unmatched.

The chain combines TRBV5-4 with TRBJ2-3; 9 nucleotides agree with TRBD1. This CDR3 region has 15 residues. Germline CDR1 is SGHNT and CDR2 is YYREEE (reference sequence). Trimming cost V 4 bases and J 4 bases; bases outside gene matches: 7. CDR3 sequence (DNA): TGTGCCAGCAGCCCGGGACAGGGCAACCCAGATACGCAGTATTTT. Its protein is CASSPGQGNPDTQYF. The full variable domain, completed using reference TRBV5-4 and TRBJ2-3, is ETGVTQSPTHLIKTRGQQVTLRCSSQSGHNTVSWYQQALGQGPQFIFQYYREEENGRGNFPPRFSGLQFPNYSSELNVNALELDDSALYLCASSPGQGNPDTQYFGPGTRLTVL.

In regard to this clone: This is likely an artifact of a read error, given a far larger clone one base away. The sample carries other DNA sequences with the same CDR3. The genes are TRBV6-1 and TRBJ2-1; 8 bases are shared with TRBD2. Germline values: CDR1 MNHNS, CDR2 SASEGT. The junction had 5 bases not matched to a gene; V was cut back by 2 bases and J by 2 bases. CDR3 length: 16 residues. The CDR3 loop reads CASSERGGGTYNEQFF. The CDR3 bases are TGTGCCAGCAGTGAACGGGGCGGGGGGACCTACAATGAGCAGTTCTTC.

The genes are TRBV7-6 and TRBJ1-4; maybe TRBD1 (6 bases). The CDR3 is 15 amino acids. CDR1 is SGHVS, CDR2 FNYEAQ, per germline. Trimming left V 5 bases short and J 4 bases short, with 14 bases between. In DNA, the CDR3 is TGTGCCAGCAGCGTCCAGGGGAATGGTAATGAAAAACTGTTTTTT. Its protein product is CASSVQGNGNEKLFF. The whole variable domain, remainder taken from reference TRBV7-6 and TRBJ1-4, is GAGVSQSPRYKVTKRGQDVALRCDPISGHVSLYWYRQALGQGPEFLTYFNYEAQQDKSGLPNDRFSAERPEGSISTLTIQRTEQRDSAMYRCASSVQGNGNEKLFFGSGTQLSVL.

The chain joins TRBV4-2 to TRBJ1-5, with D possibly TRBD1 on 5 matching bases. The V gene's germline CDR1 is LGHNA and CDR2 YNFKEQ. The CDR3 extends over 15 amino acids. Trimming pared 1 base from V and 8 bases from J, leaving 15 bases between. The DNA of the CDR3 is TGTGCCAGCAGCCAAGTCGCTCGGGGGTCGGAGCCCCAGCATTTT. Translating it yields CASSQVARGSEPQHF.

The CDR3: CASSQSSTWTSYEQYF. The CDR3 nucleotides are TGCGCCAGCAGCCAAAGTTCTACCTGGACTTCCTACGAGCAGTACTTC. The chain employs TRBV4-1 and TRBJ2-7; a possible D gene is TRBD2 (5 bases). This CDR3 comprises 16 residues. With 2 bases removed from V and 1 base from J, the gap between germline ends came to 15 bases. Germline V gene sequence: CDR1 MGHRA, CDR2 YSYEKL.

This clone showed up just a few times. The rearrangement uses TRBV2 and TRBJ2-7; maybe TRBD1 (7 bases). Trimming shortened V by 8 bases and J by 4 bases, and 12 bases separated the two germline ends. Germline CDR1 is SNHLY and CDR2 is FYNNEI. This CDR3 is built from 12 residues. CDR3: CASQPGGYEQYF. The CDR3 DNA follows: TGTGCCAGCCAACCAGGGGGGTACGAGCAGTACTTC.

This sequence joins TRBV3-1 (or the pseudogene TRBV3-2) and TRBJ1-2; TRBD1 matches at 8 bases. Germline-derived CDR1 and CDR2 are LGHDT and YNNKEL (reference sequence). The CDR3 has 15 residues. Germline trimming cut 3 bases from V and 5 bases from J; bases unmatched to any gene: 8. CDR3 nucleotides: TGTGCCAGCAGCCATGTCAACCGGGACAGGTATGGCTACACCTTC. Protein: CASSHVNRDRYGYTF.

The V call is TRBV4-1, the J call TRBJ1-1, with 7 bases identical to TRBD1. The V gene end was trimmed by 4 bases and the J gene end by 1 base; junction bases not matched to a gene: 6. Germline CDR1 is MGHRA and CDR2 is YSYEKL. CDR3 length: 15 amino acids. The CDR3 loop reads CASSLLQGSNTEAFF. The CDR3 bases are TGCGCCAGCAGCCTACTACAGGGGTCGAACACTGAAGCTTTCTTT.

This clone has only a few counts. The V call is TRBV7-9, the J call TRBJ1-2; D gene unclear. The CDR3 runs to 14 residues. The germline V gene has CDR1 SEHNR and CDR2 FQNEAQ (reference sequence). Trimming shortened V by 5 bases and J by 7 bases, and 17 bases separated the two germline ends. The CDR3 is CASSPDRWEFGYTF. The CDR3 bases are TGTGCCAGCAGCCCGGACCGGTGGGAGTTTGGCTACACCTTC.

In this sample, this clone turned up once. The CDR3 protein is CASSSRTSGAYEQYF. CDR3 sequence (DNA): TGTGCCAGCAGCTCCCGGACTAGCGGCGCCTACGAGCAGTACTTC. The V call is TRBV7-2, the J call TRBJ2-7; TRBD2 matches at 10 bases. V lost 4 bases, J lost 2 bases, and 5 bases stayed unmatched. Germline CDR1 is SGHTA and CDR2 is FQGNSA. This CDR3 is built from 15 residues. The full variable domain, rest sourced from reference TRBV7-2 and TRBJ2-7, is GAGVSQSPSNKVTEKGKDVELRCDPISGHTALYWYRQSLGQGLEFLIYFQGNSAPDKSGLPSDRFSAERTGGSVSTLTIQRTQQEDSAVYLCASSSRTSGAYEQYFGPGTRLTVT.

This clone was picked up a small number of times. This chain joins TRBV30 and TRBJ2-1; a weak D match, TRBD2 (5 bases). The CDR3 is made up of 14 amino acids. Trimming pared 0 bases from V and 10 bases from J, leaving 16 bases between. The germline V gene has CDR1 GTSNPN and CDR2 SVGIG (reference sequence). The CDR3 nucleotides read TGTGCCTGGAGTGTATCGGCGGGTTGGAACGAGCAGTTCTTC. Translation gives CAWSVSAGWNEQFF.

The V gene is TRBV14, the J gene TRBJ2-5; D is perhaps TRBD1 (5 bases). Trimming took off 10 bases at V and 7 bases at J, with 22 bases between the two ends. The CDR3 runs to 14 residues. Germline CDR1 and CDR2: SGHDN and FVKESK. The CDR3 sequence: CAILKGRLFMTQYF. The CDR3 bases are TGTGCCATCTTAAAGGGGCGGTTGTTCATGACCCAGTACTTC.

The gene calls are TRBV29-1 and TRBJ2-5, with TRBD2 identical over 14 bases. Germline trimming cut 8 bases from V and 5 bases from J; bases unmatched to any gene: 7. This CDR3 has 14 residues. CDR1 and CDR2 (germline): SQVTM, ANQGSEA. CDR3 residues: CSTRLAGGKETQYF. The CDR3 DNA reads TGCAGCACCCGACTAGCGGGAGGGAAGGAGACCCAGTACTTC.

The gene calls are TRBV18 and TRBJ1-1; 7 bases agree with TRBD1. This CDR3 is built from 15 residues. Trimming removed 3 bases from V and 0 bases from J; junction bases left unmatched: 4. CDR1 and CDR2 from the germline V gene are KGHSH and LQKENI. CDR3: CASSPRQGMNTEAFF. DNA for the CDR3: TGTGCCAGCTCACCCCGACAGGGTATGAACACTGAAGCTTTCTTT.

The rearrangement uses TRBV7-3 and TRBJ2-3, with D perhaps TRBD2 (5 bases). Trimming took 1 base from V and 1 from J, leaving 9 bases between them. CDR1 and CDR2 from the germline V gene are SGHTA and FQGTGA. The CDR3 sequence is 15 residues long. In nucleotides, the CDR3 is TGTGCCAGCAGCTTAAGTCGGGGTGGCACAGATACGCAGTATTTT. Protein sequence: CASSLSRGGTDTQYF. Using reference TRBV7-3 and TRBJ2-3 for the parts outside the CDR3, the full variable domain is GAGVSQTPSNKVTEKGKYVELRCDPISGHTALYWYRQSLGQGPEFLIYFQGTGAADDSGLPNDRFFAVRPEGSVSTLKIQRTERGDSAVYLCASSLSRGGTDTQYFGPGTRLTVL.